Listed here are 5 T cell receptor beta chains from one sample, sequenced in a study of T cells in localized non-small cell lung cancer. Repertoires were generated with immunoSEQ multiplex PCR, while TCRdb's copy carries only in-frame clones and drops some. This table holds some 39,000 clones, 70% to 80% found once. This material consisted of PBMCs, taken before any cancer treatment. The receptors come from a woman aged 35-70 years with stage II squamous cell lung carcinoma.

The chain uses TRBV19 and TRBJ1-2; D unclear. Germline V lookup: CDR1 LNHDA, CDR2 SQIVND (reference sequence). Trimming pared 0 bases from V and 0 bases from J, leaving 8 bases between. This CDR3 has 15 residues. CDR3 in amino acids: CASSIDHSTNYGYTF. The CDR3 coding sequence is TGTGCCAGTAGTATAGACCACAGCACTAACTATGGCTACACCTTC.

The chain joins TRBV11-1 to TRBJ2-1; D unresolved. Trimming stripped 0 bases from V and 9 bases from J, with 6 bases between. Germline V gene sequence: CDR1 SGHAT, CDR2 FQDESV (reference sequence). The CDR3 is 12 amino acids. CDR3: CASSLASSEQFF. The CDR3 bases are TGTGCCAGCAGCTTAGCTAGTAGTGAGCAGTTCTTC.

This clone was counted once. The chain is built from TRBV7-2 and TRBJ2-7; 7 bases fit TRBD2. Per germline, CDR1 SGHTA and CDR2 FQGNSA. The CDR3 spans 15 residues. After removal of 1 base from V and 0 bases from J, the junction contained 3 bases not matched to a gene. The CDR3 loop reads CASSLGLAASYEQYF. The CDR3, as DNA: TGTGCCAGCAGCTTAGGCCTAGCGGCCTCCTACGAGCAGTACTTC.

CDR3 sequence: CASGLGQQNTEAFF. CDR3 bases: TGTGCTAGTGGTTTGGGGCAGCAGAACACTGAAGCTTTCTTT. The chain joins TRBV12-5 to TRBJ1-1; D is undetermined. The CDR3 has 14 amino acids. From germline, CDR1 is LGHNT and CDR2 FRNRAP. Trimming shortened V by 1 base and J by 1 base, and 7 bases separated the two germline ends.

On this clone itself: Sequence at one end of the junction differs from germline and may be a read error. The V call is TRBV19, the J call TRBJ1-2, with D uncertain. Germline CDR1 LNHDA, CDR2 SQIVND (reference sequence). The CDR3 covers 13 residues. CDR3 DNA sequence: TGTGCCAGTAGTATTTCGGGATACTACGGCTACACCTTC. It translates to CASSISGYYGYTF. Full variable domain (outside the CDR3, taken from reference TRBV19 and TRBJ1-2): DGGITQSPKYLFRKEGQNVTLSCEQNLNHDAMYWYRQDPGQGLRLIYYSQIVNDFQKGDIAEGYSVSREKKESFPLTVTSAQKNPTAFYLCASSISGYYGYTFGSGTRLTVV.